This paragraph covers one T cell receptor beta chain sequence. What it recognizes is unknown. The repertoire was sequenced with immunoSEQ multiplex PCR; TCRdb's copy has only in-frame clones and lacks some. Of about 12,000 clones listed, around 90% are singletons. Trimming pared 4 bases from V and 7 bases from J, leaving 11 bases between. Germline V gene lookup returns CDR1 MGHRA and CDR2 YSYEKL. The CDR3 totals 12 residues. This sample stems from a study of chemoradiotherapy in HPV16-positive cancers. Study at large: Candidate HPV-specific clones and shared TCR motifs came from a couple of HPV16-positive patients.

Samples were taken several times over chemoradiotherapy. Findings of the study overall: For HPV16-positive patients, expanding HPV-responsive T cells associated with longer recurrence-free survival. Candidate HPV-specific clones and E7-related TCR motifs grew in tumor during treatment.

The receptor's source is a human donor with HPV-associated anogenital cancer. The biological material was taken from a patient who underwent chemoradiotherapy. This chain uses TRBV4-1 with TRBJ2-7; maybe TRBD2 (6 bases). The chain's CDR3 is CASSPLGGEQYF. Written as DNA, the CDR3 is TGCGCCAGCAGCCCTCTGGGGGGTGAGCAGTACTTC.